The 17 T cell receptor beta chains below all came from one sample that was sequenced in a study of vaccination effects on CD4 cells after COVID-19 (dated by TCRdb to the early 2020s). Antigens of these TCRs are unknown. Library preparation used the immunoSEQ multiplex PCR assay. Drawn from immuneACCESS, this table holds only the in-frame rearrangements with V and J called that TCRdb kept. Clones are partly lost; checked studies trace under half to an unresolved V gene and leave the rest unexplained. In all, the sample holds some 79,000 clones, and roughly 74% of those were seen once. The top ten hold more than 1.5% of the sample. In the ViraFEST assay, PBMC were stimulated with viral peptide pools, and TCR sequencing was then used to find antigen-specific CD4+ T cell clonotypes based on their expansion. After less than 13 days of culture, CD4+ T cells were isolated with the EasySep CD4+ T cell isolation kit.

This sample comprised CD4+ T cells from PBMCs cultured with HCoV-229E spike peptides, obtained before COVID-19 vaccination. What this sample's cell subset or site label stands for: HCoV-229E spike overlapping peptide pool stimulation. All receptors derive from a human donor who received a COVID-19 vaccine.

The chain combines TRBV18 with TRBJ2-7; 9 bases are a match to TRBD1. The germline V gene encodes CDR1 KGHSH and CDR2 LQKENI. Trimming cost V 5 bases and J 3 bases; bases outside gene matches: 5. There are 14 residues in the CDR3. CDR3 nucleotide sequence: TGTGCCAGCTCAGCAGACAGGGGGGACTACGAGCAGTACGTC. Protein sequence: CASSADRGDYEQYV.

V is TRBV6-5 and J is TRBJ1-4; D might be TRBD1 (6 bases). CDR3 length equals 14 residues. CDR1 and CDR2 (germline): MNHEY, SVGAGI. V gave up 6 bases and J gave up 6 bases, with 14 bases separating them. CDR3: CASRRPQGYEKLFF. The CDR3 DNA is TGTGCCAGCAGGAGACCGCAGGGGTATGAAAAACTGTTTTTT.

This sequence joins TRBV5-4 and TRBJ1-2; 9 bases line up with TRBD1. With V trimmed by 0 bases and J by 6 bases, 6 bases remained unmatched. The CDR3 has 15 residues. Germline V CDR1 and CDR2: SGHNT, YYREEE (reference sequence). This CDR3 is CASSLAQWDRDGYTF. The CDR3, as DNA: TGTGCCAGCAGCTTGGCTCAATGGGACAGGGATGGCTACACCTTC.

The sample holds one count of this clone. This chain uses TRBV18 with TRBJ2-1; D unresolved. CDR1 and CDR2 from the germline V gene are KGHSH and LQKENI. This CDR3 has 14 amino acids. V lost 0 bases and J lost 4, with 7 bases in between. CDR3 nucleotides: TGTGCCAGCTCACCACCTACCAGTTACAATGAGCAGTTCTTC. It encodes CASSPPTSYNEQFF.

This clone occurred a few times. J is TRBJ1-1 and V is TRBV14; no clear D gene. This CDR3 region has 11 residues. Germline assignment: CDR1 SGHDN and CDR2 FVKESK. Trimming took off 6 bases at V and 8 bases at J, with 10 bases between the two ends. Here the CDR3 DNA reads TGTGCCAGCAGGGGCCGGGCGGAAGCTTTCTTT. This encodes CASRGRAEAFF.

The chain is built from TRBV9 and TRBJ1-1; 7 bases align to TRBD1. Germline lookup yields CDR1 SGDLS and CDR2 YYNGEE. The CDR3 consists of 15 residues. The V and J ends lost 4 bases and 2 bases, in that order; junction bases with no gene match: 8. Written as DNA, the CDR3 is TGTGCCAGCAGCTCCCAGGGGGTCCCTAACACTGAAGCTTTCTTT. Amino acid sequence: CASSSQGVPNTEAFF.

The chain links TRBV29-1 to TRBJ2-5; 7 bases align to TRBD2. The CDR3 has 12 amino acids. Trimming at V came to 7 bases and at J to 5 bases, leaving 7 bases not matched to a gene. The germline V gene encodes CDR1 SQVTM and CDR2 ANQGSEA. As DNA, the CDR3 is TGCAGCGCCCTAGGTAGCGGGGAGACCCAGTACTTC. Translation: CSALGSGETQYF.

The chain carries TRBV12-2 and TRBJ2-4; the table's D call, TRBD2, was not checked against the DNA. TRBV12-2 is assigned pseudogene status. CDR3 length equals 20 residues. The CDR3 sequence: CASRSRGSGGSQLAKNIQYF. As DNA, the CDR3 is TGTGCAAGTCGCTCTCGGGGGAGCGGGGGGTCCCAATTAGCCAAAAACATTCAGTACTTC.

This clone was observed a few times. The gene calls are TRBV3-1 (or the pseudogene TRBV3-2) and TRBJ2-5; 8 positions match TRBD2. The germline V gene encodes CDR1 LGHDT and CDR2 YNNKEL (reference sequence). The trim removed 2 bases at V and 5 bases at J, leaving 10 bases unmatched. The CDR3 sequence is 16 residues long. The CDR3 reads CASSQRIRGGGETQYF. Here the CDR3 DNA reads TGTGCCAGCAGCCAACGAATTCGGGGGGGAGGTGAGACCCAGTACTTC.

This clone was observed a handful of times. The genes are TRBV2 and TRBJ1-2, with D tentatively TRBD1 (5 bases). The ends were cut back, 5 bases at V and 2 bases at J, with 15 bases in the middle. Per germline, CDR1 SNHLY and CDR2 FYNNEI. This CDR3 has 15 amino acids. CDR3 bases: TGTGCCAGCAGTACCCTCGTCCAGGGAAACTATGGCTACACCTTC. This encodes CASSTLVQGNYGYTF.

V is TRBV10-2 and J is TRBJ1-5; D unclear. This CDR3 is built from 14 residues. Deletions cut 4 bases from V and 5 bases from J, with 12 bases between. Germline V gene sequence: CDR1 WSHSY, CDR2 SAAADI. The CDR3 spells CASSGAGSDQPQHF. In nucleotides, the CDR3 is TGCGCCAGCAGTGGGGCGGGATCGGATCAGCCCCAGCATTTT.

This CDR3 reads CASSLVGLVGNEQFF. The CDR3 DNA reads as TGTGCCAGCAGCCTCGTGGGGCTTGTTGGAAATGAGCAGTTCTTC. The chain joins TRBV6-2 or TRBV6-3 to TRBJ2-1; perhaps TRBD1 as D (5 bases). This CDR3 spans 15 amino acids. V was trimmed by 6 bases and J by 7 bases, leaving 19 bases between them. Germline values: CDR1 MNHEY, CDR2 SVGEGT.

This clone was recorded once. This chain links TRBV9 with TRBJ2-3, with TRBD2 matching over 11 bases. The germline CDR1 and CDR2 sequences are SGDLS and YYNGEE. Trimming at V came to 4 bases and at J to 6 bases, leaving 10 bases not matched to a gene. CDR3 length: 16 amino acids. CDR3 nucleotide sequence: TGTGCCAGCAGCCCCCTTAGCGGGGGGGCCGGCGATACGCAGTATTTT. Its translation is CASSPLSGGAGDTQYF.

In its sample, this clone was seen a few times. The chain employs TRBV19 and TRBJ2-2; maybe TRBD2 (5 bases). The CDR3 sequence is 15 residues long. V lost 6 bases and J lost 1, with 12 bases in between. Germline lookup yields CDR1 LNHDA and CDR2 SQIVND (reference sequence). CDR3 nucleotides: TGTGCCAGTAGGCCGCGGGTGGGGAACACCGGGGAGCTGTTTTTT. As protein: CASRPRVGNTGELFF.

The CDR3: CASGLQGAVGYTF. In DNA, the CDR3 is TGTGCTAGTGGTTTGCAGGGAGCGGTAGGCTACACCTTC. The gene calls are TRBV12-5 and TRBJ1-2, with D possibly TRBD1 on 5 matching bases. This CDR3 has 13 amino acids. Trimming shortened V by 2 bases and J by 8 bases, and 12 bases separated the two germline ends. Per germline, CDR1 LGHNT and CDR2 FRNRAP.

The rearrangement joins TRBV7-8 to TRBJ2-2; 9 positions match TRBD2. CDR1 SGHVS and CDR2 FQNEAQ come from the germline V gene. The CDR3 is 16 residues long. With V trimmed by 6 bases and J by 6 bases, 11 bases remained unmatched. CDR3 sequence: CASSSVPSGVAGELFF. The DNA for the CDR3 is TGTGCCAGCAGTTCAGTCCCTAGCGGGGTTGCCGGGGAGCTGTTTTTT.

The chain joins TRBV29-1 to TRBJ1-4; TRBD1 might be the D (6 bases). The CDR3 runs to 14 residues. V lost 4 bases, J lost 8 bases, and 17 bases lay in between. The germline CDR1 and CDR2 sequences are SQVTM and ANQGSEA. CDR3 region: CSVGLGRGSEKLFF. CDR3 DNA sequence: TGCAGCGTTGGACTTGGCAGGGGATCGGAAAAACTGTTTTTT.